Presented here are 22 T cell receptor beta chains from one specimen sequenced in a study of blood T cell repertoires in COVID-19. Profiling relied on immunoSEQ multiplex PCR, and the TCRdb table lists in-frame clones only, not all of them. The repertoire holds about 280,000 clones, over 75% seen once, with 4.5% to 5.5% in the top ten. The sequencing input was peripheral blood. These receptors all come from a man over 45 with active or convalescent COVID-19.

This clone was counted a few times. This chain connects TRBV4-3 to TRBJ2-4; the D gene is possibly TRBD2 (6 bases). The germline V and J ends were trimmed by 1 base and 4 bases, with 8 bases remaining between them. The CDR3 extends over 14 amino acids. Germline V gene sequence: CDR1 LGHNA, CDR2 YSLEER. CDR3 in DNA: TGCGCCAGCAGCCAAGGGGACTGGAAAAACATTCAGTACTTC. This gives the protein CASSQGDWKNIQYF.

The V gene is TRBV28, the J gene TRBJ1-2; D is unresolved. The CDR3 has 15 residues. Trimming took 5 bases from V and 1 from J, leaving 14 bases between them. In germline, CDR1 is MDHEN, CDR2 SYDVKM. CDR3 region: CASSASEGNNYGYTF. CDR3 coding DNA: TGTGCCAGCAGTGCTAGCGAAGGGAATAACTATGGCTACACCTTC.

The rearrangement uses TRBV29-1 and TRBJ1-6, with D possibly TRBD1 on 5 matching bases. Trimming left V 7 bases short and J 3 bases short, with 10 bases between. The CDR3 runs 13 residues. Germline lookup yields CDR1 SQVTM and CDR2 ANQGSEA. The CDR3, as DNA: TGCAGCGCTGGGGCGGACTATAATTCACCCCTCCACTTT. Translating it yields CSAGADYNSPLHF.

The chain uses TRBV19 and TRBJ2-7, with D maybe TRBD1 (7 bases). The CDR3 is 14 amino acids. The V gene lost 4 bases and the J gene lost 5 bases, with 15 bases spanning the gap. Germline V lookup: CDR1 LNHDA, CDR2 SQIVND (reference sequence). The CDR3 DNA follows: TGTGCCAGTAGTAACCAGGGGGGAGCACACGAGCAGTACTTC. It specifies CASSNQGGAHEQYF.

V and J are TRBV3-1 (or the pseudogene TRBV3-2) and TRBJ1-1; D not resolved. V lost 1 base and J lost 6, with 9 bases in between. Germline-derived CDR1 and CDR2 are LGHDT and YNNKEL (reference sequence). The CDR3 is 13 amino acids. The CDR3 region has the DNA TGTGCCAGCAGCCAAGGGCGGTCCTCTGAAGCTTTCTTT. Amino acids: CASSQGRSSEAFF.

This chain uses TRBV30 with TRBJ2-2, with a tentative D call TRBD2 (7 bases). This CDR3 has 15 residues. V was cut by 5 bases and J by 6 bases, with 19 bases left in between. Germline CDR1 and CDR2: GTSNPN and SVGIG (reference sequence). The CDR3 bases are TGTGCCTGGTCCCCGGTGAGGGGGGGCCCCGGGGAGCTGTTTTTT. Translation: CAWSPVRGGPGELFF.

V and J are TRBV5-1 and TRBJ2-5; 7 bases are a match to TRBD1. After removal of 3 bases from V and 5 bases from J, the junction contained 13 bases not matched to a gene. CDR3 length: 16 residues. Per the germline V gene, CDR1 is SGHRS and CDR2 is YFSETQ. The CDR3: CASSSLGGATDETQYF. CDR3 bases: TGCGCCAGCAGCTCACTAGGGGGCGCGACGGACGAGACCCAGTACTTC.

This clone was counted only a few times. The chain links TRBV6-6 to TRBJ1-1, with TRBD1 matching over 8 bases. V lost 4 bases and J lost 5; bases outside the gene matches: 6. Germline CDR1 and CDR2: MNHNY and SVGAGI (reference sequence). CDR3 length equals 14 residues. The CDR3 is CASSFTGGWTEAFF. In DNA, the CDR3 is TGTGCCAGCAGTTTCACAGGGGGATGGACTGAAGCTTTCTTT.

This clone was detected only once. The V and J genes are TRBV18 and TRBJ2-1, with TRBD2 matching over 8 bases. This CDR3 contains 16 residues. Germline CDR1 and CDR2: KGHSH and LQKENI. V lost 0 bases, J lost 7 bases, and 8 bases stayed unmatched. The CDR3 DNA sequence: TGTGCCAGCTCACCACCGGGACGGGAGGGCCTTAATGAGCAGTTCTTC. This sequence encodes CASSPPGREGLNEQFF. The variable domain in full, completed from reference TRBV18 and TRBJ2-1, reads NAGVMQNPRHLVRRRGQEARLRCSPMKGHSHVYWYRQLPEEGLKFMVYLQKENIIDESGMPKERFSAEFPKEGPSILRIQQVVRGDSAAYFCASSPPGREGLNEQFFGPGTRLTVL.

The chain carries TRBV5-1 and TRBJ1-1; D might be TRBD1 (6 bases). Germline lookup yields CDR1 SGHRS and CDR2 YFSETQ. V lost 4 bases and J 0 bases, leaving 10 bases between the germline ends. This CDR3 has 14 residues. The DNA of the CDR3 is TGCGCCAGCAGCCAAGACAGGATGAACACTGAAGCTTTCTTT. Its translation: CASSQDRMNTEAFF. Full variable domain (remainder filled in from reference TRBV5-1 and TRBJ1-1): KAGVTQTPRYLIKTRGQQVTLSCSPISGHRSVSWYQQTPGQGLQFLFEYFSETQRNKGNFPGRFSGRQFSNSRSEMNVSTLELGDSALYLCASSQDRMNTEAFFGQGTRLTVV.

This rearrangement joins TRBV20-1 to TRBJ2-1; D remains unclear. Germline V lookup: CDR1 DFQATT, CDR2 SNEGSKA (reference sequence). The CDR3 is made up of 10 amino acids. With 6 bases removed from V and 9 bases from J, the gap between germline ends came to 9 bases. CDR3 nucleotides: TGCAGTGCCTACCTTGGTGAGCAGTTCTTC. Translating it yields CSAYLGEQFF.

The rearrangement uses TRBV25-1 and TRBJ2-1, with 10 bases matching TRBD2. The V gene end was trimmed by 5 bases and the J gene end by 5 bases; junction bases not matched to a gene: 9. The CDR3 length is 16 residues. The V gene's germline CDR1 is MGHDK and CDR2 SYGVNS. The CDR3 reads CASSTQAGGPHNEQFF. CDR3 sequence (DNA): TGTGCCAGCAGTACCCAAGCGGGAGGGCCGCACAATGAGCAGTTCTTC.

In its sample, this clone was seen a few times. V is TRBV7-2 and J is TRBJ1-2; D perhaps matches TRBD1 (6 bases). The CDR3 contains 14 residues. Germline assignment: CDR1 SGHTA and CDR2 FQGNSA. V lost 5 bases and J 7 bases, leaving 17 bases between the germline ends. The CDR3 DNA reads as TGTGCCAGCAGCCCCCCCCGGGGGGCTTTTGGCTACACCTTC. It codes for CASSPPRGAFGYTF.

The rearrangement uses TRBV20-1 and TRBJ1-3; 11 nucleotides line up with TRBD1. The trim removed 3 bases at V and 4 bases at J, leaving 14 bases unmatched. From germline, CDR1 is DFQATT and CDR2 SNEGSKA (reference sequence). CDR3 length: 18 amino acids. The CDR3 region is CSASLPGQGGPPGNTIYF. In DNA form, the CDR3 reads TGCAGTGCTAGTCTTCCGGGACAGGGGGGCCCACCGGGAAACACCATATATTTT.

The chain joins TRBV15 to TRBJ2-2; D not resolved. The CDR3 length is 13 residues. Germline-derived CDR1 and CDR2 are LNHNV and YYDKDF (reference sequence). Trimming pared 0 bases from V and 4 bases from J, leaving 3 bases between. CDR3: CATSRDSTGELFF. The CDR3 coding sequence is TGTGCCACCAGCAGAGACAGCACCGGGGAGCTGTTTTTT. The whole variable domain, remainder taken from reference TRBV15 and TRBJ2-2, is DAMVIQNPRYQVTQFGKPVTLSCSQTLNHNVMYWYQQKSSQAPKLLFHYYDKDFNNEADTPDNFQSRRPNTSFCFLDIRSPGLGDTAMYLCATSRDSTGELFFGEGSRLTVL.

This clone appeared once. CDR3 bases: TGTGCCAGCAGTTTGGTCCGGGGGGCGGGCAATCAGCCCCAGCATTTT. Its translation: CASSLVRGAGNQPQHF. The J gene is TRBJ1-5, the V gene TRBV28, with D perhaps matching TRBD1 (6 bases). The V gene lost 3 bases and the J gene lost 2 bases, with 14 bases spanning the gap. The CDR3 is made up of 16 amino acids. The germline V gene has CDR1 MDHEN and CDR2 SYDVKM.

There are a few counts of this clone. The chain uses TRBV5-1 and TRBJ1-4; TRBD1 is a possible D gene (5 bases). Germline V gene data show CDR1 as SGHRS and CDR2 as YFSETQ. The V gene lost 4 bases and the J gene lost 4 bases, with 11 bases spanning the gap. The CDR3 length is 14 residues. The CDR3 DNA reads TGCGCCAGCAGCCGGACATTGGATAATGAAAAACTGTTTTTT. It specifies CASSRTLDNEKLFF.

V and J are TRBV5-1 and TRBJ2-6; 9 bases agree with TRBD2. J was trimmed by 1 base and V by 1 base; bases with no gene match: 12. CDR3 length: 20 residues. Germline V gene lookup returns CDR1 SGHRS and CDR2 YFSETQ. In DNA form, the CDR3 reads TGCGCCAGCAGCTTGATGGTACCTAGCGGGATGTTATCTGGGGCCAACGTCCTGACTTTC. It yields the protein CASSLMVPSGMLSGANVLTF.

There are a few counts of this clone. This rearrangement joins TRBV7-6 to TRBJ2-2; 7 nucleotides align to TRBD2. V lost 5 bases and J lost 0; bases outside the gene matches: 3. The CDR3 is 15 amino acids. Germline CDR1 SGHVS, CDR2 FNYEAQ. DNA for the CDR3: TGTGCCAGCAGCCCGGGGAGGGCGAACACCGGGGAGCTGTTTTTT. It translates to CASSPGRANTGELFF.

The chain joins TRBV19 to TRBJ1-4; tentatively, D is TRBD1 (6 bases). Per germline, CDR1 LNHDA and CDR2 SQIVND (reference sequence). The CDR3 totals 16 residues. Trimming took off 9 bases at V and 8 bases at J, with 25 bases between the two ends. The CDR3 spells CASRDPKKGVGEKLFF. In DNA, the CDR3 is TGTGCCAGCCGTGACCCCAAGAAGGGGGTCGGCGAAAAACTGTTTTTT.

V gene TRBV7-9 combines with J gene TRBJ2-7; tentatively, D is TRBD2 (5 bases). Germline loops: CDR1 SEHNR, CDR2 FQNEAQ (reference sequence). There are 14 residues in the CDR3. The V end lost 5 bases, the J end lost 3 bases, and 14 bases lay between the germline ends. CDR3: CASSHPPGIYEQYF. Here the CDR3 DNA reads TGTGCCAGCAGCCACCCACCGGGGATCTACGAGCAGTACTTC.

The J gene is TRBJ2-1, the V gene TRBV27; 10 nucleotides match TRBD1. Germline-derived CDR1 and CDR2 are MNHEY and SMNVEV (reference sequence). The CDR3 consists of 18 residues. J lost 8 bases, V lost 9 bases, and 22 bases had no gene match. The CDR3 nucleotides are TGTGCCAGTTCCCGGGACAGGGGCGGTTTCCCCCAATTTTATGAGCAGTTCTTC. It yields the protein CASSRDRGGFPQFYEQFF.